This T cell receptor beta chain comes out of a study of cytomegalovirus exposure and HLA in healthy donors. The table lists this clone with a count of one. The antigen is undetermined. The germline V gene encodes CDR1 MNHEY and CDR2 SVGAGI. This CDR3 is built from 14 residues. V was cut by 7 bases and J by 4 bases, with 16 bases left in between. PCR amplification relied on 60 Vbeta primers (plus 13 Jbeta primers). Profiling relied on immunoSEQ multiplex PCR, and the TCRdb table lists in-frame clones only, not all of them. The repertoire holds roughly 190,000 clones, with approximately 80% as singletons. Whole-study findings and limits: CMV serostatus was the sole immune exposure data available. For cytomegalovirus status, the classifier reportedly gave diagnoses with high specificity and sensitivity. A few chains tied to CMV proved CMV antigen-specific in vitro.

The chain links TRBV6-5 to TRBJ1-1, with no clear D. The sequence was obtained from a man aged 40-49 years in good health and CMV-seropositive. Input material: PBMCs. CDR3 bases: TGTGCCAGCACCCGCGCGGGAGAGGGCACTGAAGCTTTCTTT. Amino acid sequence: CASTRAGEGTEAFF.